The 30 T cell receptor beta chains in this list originate from one sample, sequenced in a study of CD8+CD57+ T cells in acquired aplastic anemia. The TCR beta profiling, which covered VDJ combination and CDR3 sequence, was carried out using genomic DNA as the template. TCRdb reanalysed the reads using MiXCR and keeps one entry per CDR3 protein. The sample carries some 180,000 distinct CDR3 sequences, roughly 65% recorded once. The patients chosen for sequencing had shown expansion of CD8+CD57+ cells (detected by flow cytometry). Sequencing was carried out using sorted CD4+, CD8+, or CD8+CD57+ T cells (not recorded which) from PBMCs. The receptors come from a human donor with aplastic anemia.

The rearrangement uses TRBV9 and TRBJ2-3; TRBD1 aligns across 10 bases. There are 16 residues in the CDR3. After removal of 4 bases from V and 4 bases from J, the junction contained 9 bases not matched to a gene. The germline CDR1 and CDR2 sequences are SGDLS and YYNGEE. The CDR3 nucleotides read TGTGCCAGCAGCTCAACCGGGACAGGGGCATCAGATACGCAGTATTTT. Its translation: CASSSTGTGASDTQYF.

V and J are TRBV29-1 and TRBJ1-6; 7 bases agree with TRBD1. Germline V gene sequence: CDR1 SQVTM, CDR2 ANQGSEA. The junction had 8 bases not matched to a gene; V was cut back by 6 bases and J by 6 bases. The CDR3 length is 14 residues. The CDR3: CSVRQGEANSPLHF. CDR3 coding DNA: TGCAGCGTCCGACAGGGAGAGGCTAATTCACCCCTCCACTTT.

This chain joins TRBV5-4 and TRBJ2-7, with 7 bases identical to TRBD1. J gave up 1 base and V 3 bases, and 4 bases lay outside the gene matches. CDR1 and CDR2 from the germline V gene are SGHNT and YYREEE (reference sequence). CDR3 size: 14 residues. Here the CDR3 reads CASSSGQASYEQYF. The DNA for the CDR3 is TGTGCCAGCAGCTCCGGACAGGCATCCTACGAGCAGTACTTC. Combining the CDR3 with reference TRBV5-4 and TRBJ2-7 gives the whole variable domain ETGVTQSPTHLIKTRGQQVTLRCSSQSGHNTVSWYQQALGQGPQFIFQYYREEENGRGNFPPRFSGLQFPNYSSELNVNALELDDSALYLCASSSGQASYEQYFGPGTRLTVT.

This chain connects TRBV24-1 to TRBJ2-5; D unresolved. This CDR3 is built from 13 residues. Germline CDR1 is KGHDR and CDR2 is SFDVKD. Trimming stripped 9 bases from V and 5 bases from J, with 15 bases between. CDR3 amino acids: CATPHLTQETQYF. CDR3 nucleotide sequence: TGTGCCACCCCTCACCTTACTCAGGAGACCCAGTACTTC.

The genes are TRBV20-1 and TRBJ2-7; D is possibly TRBD2 (7 bases). The CDR3 has 13 amino acids. V lost 4 bases and J 3 bases, leaving 13 bases between the germline ends. Germline V lookup: CDR1 DFQATT, CDR2 SNEGSKA (reference sequence). The CDR3 DNA reads as TGCAGTGCTAATCCGGGGGGCTACTACGAGCAGTACTTC. It codes for CSANPGGYYEQYF.

This clonotype turned up a few times. The rearrangement links TRBV2 to TRBJ2-6; D remains ambiguous. This CDR3 region has 15 residues. Germline V gene data show CDR1 as SNHLY and CDR2 as FYNNEI. Trimming removed 2 bases at V and 2 bases at J, with 7 bases between. The CDR3 sequence is CASSELGTGANVLTF. For the CDR3, the DNA is TGTGCCAGCAGTGAACTGGGGACTGGGGCCAACGTCCTGACTTTC.

The chain couples TRBV9 to TRBJ1-6, with a possible D match to TRBD1 (6 bases). Germline V gene data show CDR1 as SGDLS and CDR2 as YYNGEE. Trimming shortened V by 3 bases and J by 9 bases, and 16 bases separated the two germline ends. There are 15 residues in the CDR3. The CDR3 DNA reads as TGTGCCAGCAGCGAGAGGTGGGGCAGGGGTTCACCCCTCCACTTT. It specifies CASSERWGRGSPLHF.

The chain joins TRBV20-1 to TRBJ1-1, with D uncertain. From germline, CDR1 is DFQATT and CDR2 SNEGSKA (reference sequence). V gave up 0 bases and J gave up 1 base, with 12 bases separating them. CDR3 length equals 15 residues. Here the CDR3 reads CSARDVRVSNTEAFF. Written as DNA, the CDR3 is TGCAGTGCTAGAGATGTTCGGGTTTCGAACACTGAAGCTTTCTTT.

The gene calls are TRBV24-1 and TRBJ2-7; D possibly uses TRBD1 or TRBD2 (5 bases each). From germline, CDR1 is KGHDR and CDR2 SFDVKD. Trimming took 4 bases from V and 4 from J, leaving 13 bases between them. The CDR3 contains 14 residues. CDR3 region: CATSEAGTDYEQYF. DNA of the CDR3: TGTGCCACCAGTGAAGCCGGGACCGATTACGAGCAGTACTTC.

The V call is TRBV7-3, the J call TRBJ2-7, with 9 bases lining up with TRBD1. V dropped 8 bases and J dropped 4; count of bases not matched to a gene: 6. The CDR3 is 13 amino acids. Germline V gene sequence: CDR1 SGHTA, CDR2 FQGTGA. The CDR3 DNA reads TGTGCCAGCGCGTTGGGACAGGGTTACGAGCAGTACTTC. Amino acids: CASALGQGYEQYF.

The sample holds one count of this clonotype. J is TRBJ2-6 and V is TRBV4-1; tentatively, D is TRBD2 (6 bases). The CDR3 has 18 residues. V was pared by 6 bases and J by 0 bases, with 18 bases between. CDR1 is MGHRA and CDR2 is YSYEKL in the germline V gene. CDR3 region: CASRSLGGLGSGANVLTF. CDR3 DNA: TGCGCCAGCAGATCCTTGGGGGGACTGGGCTCTGGGGCCAACGTCCTGACTTTC.

The V call is TRBV19, the J call TRBJ1-6, with TRBD1 as a possible D gene (5 bases). V was shortened by 4 bases and J by 10 bases, with 11 bases between the two germline ends. Per the germline V gene, CDR1 is LNHDA and CDR2 is SQIVND (reference sequence). CDR3 length equals 13 residues. The CDR3, as DNA: TGTGCCAGTAGTAGCCCCGGACACTCACCCCTCCACTTT. It encodes CASSSPGHSPLHF. Based on the CDR3 plus reference TRBV19 and TRBJ1-6, the full variable domain is DGGITQSPKYLFRKEGQNVTLSCEQNLNHDAMYWYRQDPGQGLRLIYYSQIVNDFQKGDIAEGYSVSREKKESFPLTVTSAQKNPTAFYLCASSSPGHSPLHFGNGTRLTVT.

The chain links TRBV29-1 to TRBJ2-1, with D unresolved. Germline V gene lookup returns CDR1 SQVTM and CDR2 ANQGSEA. Trimming shortened V by 8 bases and J by 3 bases, and 14 bases separated the two germline ends. The CDR3 length is 13 residues. For the CDR3, the DNA is TGCAGCTTCGATCCAGGTTACTACAATGAGCAGTTCTTC. Its translation: CSFDPGYYNEQFF.

The V call is TRBV7-2, the J call TRBJ2-7; D unresolved. CDR1 and CDR2 (germline): SGHTA, FQGNSA. There are 14 residues in the CDR3. V lost 1 base, J lost 3 bases, and 10 bases lay in between. CDR3 nucleotides: TGTGCCAGCAGCTTAGTACCGCGCCTCTACGAGCAGTACTTC. As protein: CASSLVPRLYEQYF. Full variable domain (missing parts from reference TRBV7-2 and TRBJ2-7): GAGVSQSPSNKVTEKGKDVELRCDPISGHTALYWYRQSLGQGLEFLIYFQGNSAPDKSGLPSDRFSAERTGGSVSTLTIQRTQQEDSAVYLCASSLVPRLYEQYFGPGTRLTVT.

This clonotype came up many times. V usage is TRBV7-9 and J usage is TRBJ2-2; 9 bases are a match to TRBD1. The CDR3 has 16 amino acids. Germline V lookup: CDR1 SEHNR, CDR2 FQNEAQ (reference sequence). The V and J ends lost 5 bases and 7 bases, in that order; junction bases with no gene match: 11. CDR3 DNA: TGTGCCAGCAGCGGCGAAAGGACAGGGGATGACGGGGAGCTGTTTTTT. This gives the protein CASSGERTGDDGELFF.

This clonotype showed up many times. This chain links TRBV2 with TRBJ2-7, with D unclear. V lost 3 bases, J lost 2 bases, and 14 bases lay in between. The CDR3 consists of 15 residues. Germline CDR1 SNHLY, CDR2 FYNNEI. CDR3 coding DNA: TGTGCCAGCAGTGACCCGGTGATAGGCCCCTACGAGCAGTACTTC. Translation: CASSDPVIGPYEQYF. Full variable domain (remainder filled in from reference TRBV2 and TRBJ2-7): EPEVTQTPSHQVTQMGQEVILRCVPISNHLYFYWYRQILGQKVEFLVSFYNNEISEKSEIFDDQFSVERPDGSNFTLKIRSTKLEDSAMYFCASSDPVIGPYEQYFGPGTRLTVT.

The chain links TRBV19 to TRBJ1-2, with D possibly matching TRBD1 (6 bases). The V gene's germline CDR1 is LNHDA and CDR2 SQIVND (reference sequence). This CDR3 contains 13 residues. Trimming removed 7 bases at V and 4 bases at J, with 13 bases between. CDR3 coding DNA: TGTGCCAGTATGACTGGACAGCTCTATGGCTACACCTTC. This gives the protein CASMTGQLYGYTF.

This clonotype was seen more than once but under ten times. The V call is TRBV12-3 or TRBV12-4, the J call TRBJ2-7; 8 nucleotides align to TRBD1. Trimming removed 6 bases from V and 6 bases from J; junction bases left unmatched: 4. The CDR3 sequence is 12 residues long. The CDR3 spells CASRPQGGEQYF. DNA of the CDR3: TGTGCCAGCAGACCACAGGGGGGCGAGCAGTACTTC.

This clonotype has ten or more counts. The chain links TRBV7-9 to TRBJ2-5, with a weak D call TRBD2 (5 bases). CDR3 length: 15 amino acids. In germline, CDR1 is SEHNR, CDR2 FQNEAQ (reference sequence). V lost 0 bases and J lost 1, with 9 bases in between. The CDR3 DNA reads TGTGCCAGCAGCTTAGCCCCGGGGTTCCAAGAGACCCAGTACTTC. The encoded protein is CASSLAPGFQETQYF.

In its sample, this clonotype was seen a few times. This rearrangement joins TRBV7-9 to TRBJ2-7, with D possibly matching TRBD2 (5 bases). This CDR3 is 12 amino acids long. Trimming stripped 4 bases from V and 4 bases from J, with 8 bases between. Germline CDR1 reads SEHNR; CDR2 reads FQNEAQ (reference sequence). The CDR3 bases are TGTGCCAGCAGCTCCGAGGGATACGAGCAGTACTTC. This codes for CASSSEGYEQYF.

The rearrangement uses TRBV2 and TRBJ1-2; 7 nucleotides align to TRBD1. The V segment lost 6 bases and the J segment 1 base; nucleotides outside the gene matches: 5. Germline V CDR1 and CDR2: SNHLY, FYNNEI. There are 14 residues in the CDR3. The CDR3 reads CASRTDRFNYGYTF. The CDR3 coding sequence is TGTGCCAGCAGGACGGACAGGTTTAACTATGGCTACACCTTC.

In its sample, this clonotype was seen many times. The J gene is TRBJ1-2, the V gene TRBV9, with TRBD1 matching 10 bases. The CDR3 totals 16 residues. Germline CDR1 SGDLS, CDR2 YYNGEE. V lost 3 bases, J lost 8 bases, and 13 bases stayed unmatched. The chain's CDR3 is CASSAPRDRGSEGYTF. Written as DNA, the CDR3 is TGTGCCAGCAGCGCCCCCAGGGACAGGGGCTCTGAGGGCTACACCTTC. The full variable domain, its missing parts supplied by reference TRBV9 and TRBJ1-2, is DSGVTQTPKHLITATGQRVTLRCSPRSGDLSVYWYQQSLDQGLQFLIQYYNGEERAKGNILERFSAQQFPDLHSELNLSSLELGDSALYFCASSAPRDRGSEGYTFGSGTRLTVV.

This clonotype was detected only a few times. The chain couples TRBV15 to TRBJ2-2; TRBD1 matches 9 bases. Germline V gene lookup returns CDR1 LNHNV and CDR2 YYDKDF (reference sequence). This CDR3 is built from 14 residues. Trimming removed 8 bases from V and 5 bases from J; junction bases left unmatched: 6. The CDR3, as DNA: TGTGCCACCCGTCCCGGGACAGGGACCGGGGAGCTGTTTTTT. As protein: CATRPGTGTGELFF.

This clonotype was counted ten times or more. The chain recombines TRBV7-8 with TRBJ1-4; no definite D call. With 3 bases removed from V and 0 bases from J, the gap between germline ends came to 14 bases. CDR1 and CDR2 (germline): SGHVS, FQNEAQ. This CDR3 spans 17 amino acids. The CDR3 coding sequence is TGTGCCAGCAGCTTCTGGGGAGGCGGTGCAACTAATGAAAAACTGTTTTTT. Translation: CASSFWGGGATNEKLFF.

This clonotype was counted only a few times. The gene calls are TRBV2 and TRBJ2-1; D unclear. CDR3 length: 14 amino acids. V lost 7 bases and J lost 9, with 19 bases in between. Per the germline V gene, CDR1 is SNHLY and CDR2 is FYNNEI. This CDR3 reads CASILNGPGGEQFF. CDR3 coding DNA: TGTGCCAGCATCTTAAACGGCCCTGGTGGTGAGCAGTTCTTC. The variable domain in full, completed from reference TRBV2 and TRBJ2-1, reads EPEVTQTPSHQVTQMGQEVILRCVPISNHLYFYWYRQILGQKVEFLVSFYNNEISEKSEIFDDQFSVERPDGSNFTLKIRSTKLEDSAMYFCASILNGPGGEQFFGPGTRLTVL.

This clonotype was observed many times. This chain connects TRBV11-2 to TRBJ1-1; D unclear. Germline-derived CDR1 and CDR2 are SGHAT and FQNNGV. The V gene lost 7 bases and the J gene lost 1 base, with 13 bases spanning the gap. This CDR3 is 14 amino acids long. The CDR3 DNA reads TGTGCCAGCAACGAGCCTCTGACGAACACTGAAGCTTTCTTT. Translating it yields CASNEPLTNTEAFF.

This clonotype is a singleton in its sample. It may be a read error: a sequence one base away is much more abundant. This chain links TRBV4-1 with TRBJ2-7; 7 bases align to TRBD2. Germline CDR1 MGHRA, CDR2 YSYEKL. The CDR3 runs to 17 residues. The CDR3 DNA sequence: TGTGCCAGCAGCCGAGAGTTCCGGGGCGGGAGCTCCTACGAGCAGTACTTC. It codes for CASSREFRGGSSYEQYF.

A note on this clonotype: The junction differs from germline at one of its ends, possibly a read error. This rearrangement joins TRBV12-3 or TRBV12-4 to TRBJ2-2; the match to TRBD2 covers 7 bases. This CDR3 has 13 amino acids. CDR3 residues: CASKFVGDYEQFF. The CDR3 DNA reads as TGTGCCAGCAAGTTTGTCGGGGACTACGAGCAGTTTTTT.

This clonotype showed up just a few times. The chain uses TRBV11-2 and TRBJ2-7; 7 bases line up with TRBD1. CDR1 is SGHAT and CDR2 is FQNNGV in the germline V gene. With V trimmed by 5 bases and J by 5 bases, 6 bases remained unmatched. The CDR3 totals 13 residues. This chain's CDR3 is CASSPTGFDEQYF. For the CDR3, the DNA is TGTGCCAGCAGCCCGACAGGGTTCGACGAGCAGTACTTC. The entire variable domain, with the rest obtained from reference TRBV11-2 and TRBJ2-7, is as follows: EAGVAQSPRYKIIEKRQSVAFWCNPISGHATLYWYQQILGQGPKLLIQFQNNGVVDDSQLPKDRFSAERLKGVDSTLKIQPAKLEDSAVYLCASSPTGFDEQYFGPGTRLTVT.

The V call is TRBV20-1, the J call TRBJ2-3; possible D gene TRBD2, 5 bases. CDR1 and CDR2 from the germline V gene are DFQATT and SNEGSKA (reference sequence). This CDR3 has 16 amino acids. V was trimmed by 1 base and J by 2 bases, leaving 16 bases between them. The CDR3 loop reads CSARAGSTSSTDTQYF. CDR3 DNA: TGCAGTGCTAGAGCGGGAAGCACAAGCTCCACAGATACGCAGTATTTT.